This TCR beta chain was obtained from a study of T-cell reconstitution after alpha-beta-depleted transplantation in children. Library preparation (for TCRbeta) was performed with unique molecular identifiers. A single record per CDR3 protein comes from TCRdb applying MiXCR to the PCR reads. The data show around 440,000 distinct CDR3 sequences, with 15% to 20% seen just once and around 30% held by the top ten. Ten or more counts support this clonotype. The antigen remains undetermined. Study-level results: TCRbeta diversity was high at day 60 in some patients (a result of surviving recipient T cells and thymic progenitors). About two months after transplant, alpha-beta T cells reportedly came from several hundred expanded graft clones. Once a year had passed after transplant, T-cell counts and diversity came mostly from newly produced T cells.

Germline V lookup: CDR1 SQVTM, CDR2 ANQGSEA. V was shortened by 4 bases and J by 3 bases, with 7 bases between the two germline ends. This CDR3 region has 11 residues. The clonotype comes from a boy under two years old who had a stem cell transplant for Wiskott-Aldrich syndrome, so the T cells may come from the graft donor. Sequencing was performed on PBMCs, mostly from graft donor cells, taken 360 days after TCRalphabeta/CD19-depleted stem cell transplant. This chain links TRBV29-1 with TRBJ2-7; D is undetermined. The CDR3 protein is CSVVNFYEQYF. The CDR3 DNA reads as TGCAGCGTTGTTAATTTCTACGAGCAGTACTTC.